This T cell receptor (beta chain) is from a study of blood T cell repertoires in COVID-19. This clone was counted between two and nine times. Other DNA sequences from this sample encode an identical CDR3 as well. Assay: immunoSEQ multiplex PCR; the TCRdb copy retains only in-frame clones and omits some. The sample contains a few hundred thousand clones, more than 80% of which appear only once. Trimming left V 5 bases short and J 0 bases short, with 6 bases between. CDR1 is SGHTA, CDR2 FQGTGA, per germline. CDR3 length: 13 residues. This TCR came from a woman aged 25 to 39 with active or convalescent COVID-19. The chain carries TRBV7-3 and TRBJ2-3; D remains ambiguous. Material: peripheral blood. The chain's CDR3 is CASSPGSTDTQYF. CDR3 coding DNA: TGTGCCAGCAGCCCCGGGAGCACAGATACGCAGTATTTT.